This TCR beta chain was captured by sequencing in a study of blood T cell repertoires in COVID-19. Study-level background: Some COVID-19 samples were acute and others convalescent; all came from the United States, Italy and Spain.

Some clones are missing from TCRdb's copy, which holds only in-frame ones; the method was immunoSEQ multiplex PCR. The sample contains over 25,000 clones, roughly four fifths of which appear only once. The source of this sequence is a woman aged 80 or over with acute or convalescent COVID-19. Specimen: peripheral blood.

CDR3 sequence reads: CASSEPGLAGTDTQYF. The CDR3 DNA follows: TGTGCCAGCAGCGAGCCGGGACTAGCGGGCACAGATACGCAGTATTTT. V is TRBV9 and J is TRBJ2-3; 11 bases map to TRBD2. The ends lost 3 bases at V and 1 base at J; junction bases unmatched: 4. Germline CDR1 is SGDLS and CDR2 is YYNGEE. The CDR3 length is 16 residues.